Below, 30 T cell receptor beta chains from the same sample are listed, as sequenced in a study of OX40 agonist ivuxolimab in advanced cancers. The method was immunoSEQ multiplex PCR; TCRdb's version includes in-frame clones alone and lacks a portion of them. The sample contains roughly 58,000 clones, more than 85% of which appear only once. Material: CD4+ or CD8+ T cells sorted from blood, obtained in a trial of the OX40 agonist ivuxolimab. The receptors were gathered from an adult with an advanced solid tumor such as melanoma, head and neck, liver or kidney cancer.

This rearrangement joins TRBV5-6 to TRBJ2-3, with D possibly being TRBD2 (5 bases). Germline assignment: CDR1 SGHDT and CDR2 YYEEEE. Between the trimmed V and J ends, which lost 3 bases and 8 bases, there was a span of 13 bases. The CDR3 covers 13 residues. CDR3 residues: CASSSQGRGTQYF. The CDR3 region has the DNA TGTGCCAGCAGCTCCCAAGGACGGGGTACGCAGTATTTT.

The rearrangement uses TRBV7-9 and TRBJ2-1; D is perhaps TRBD1 or TRBD2 (6 bases each). Germline CDR1 is SEHNR and CDR2 is FQNEAQ (reference sequence). This CDR3 has 17 amino acids. Trimming removed 4 bases from V and 9 bases from J, with 25 bases in between. The CDR3, as DNA: TGTGCCAGCAGCTCAACCCTCTCGGGGGCAGGGTCCGGTGAGCAGTTCTTC. It yields the protein CASSSTLSGAGSGEQFF.

The gene calls are TRBV14 and TRBJ2-3; D is perhaps TRBD2 (5 bases). V was clipped by 4 bases and J by 6 bases, with 20 bases between them. This CDR3 comprises 16 residues. Per the germline V gene, CDR1 is SGHDN and CDR2 is FVKESK. CDR3 bases: TGTGCCAGCAGCCCAGTGATAGCGACCAGACGTGATACGCAGTATTTT. Protein: CASSPVIATRRDTQYF.

The V and J genes are TRBV27 and TRBJ1-2, with 7 bases lining up with TRBD1. The CDR3 is made up of 15 amino acids. From germline, CDR1 is MNHEY and CDR2 SMNVEV (reference sequence). Trimming cost V 5 bases and J 4 bases; bases outside gene matches: 10. The CDR3 nucleotides are TGTGCCAGCAGTCACTTTCGGGGGGACAGCTATGGCTACACCTTC. It specifies CASSHFRGDSYGYTF.

A remark on this clone: Other DNA sequences from this sample encode an identical CDR3 as well. V is TRBV27 and J is TRBJ1-5; D gene ambiguous. Trimming pared 3 bases from V and 2 bases from J, leaving 5 bases between. The CDR3 runs to 13 residues. Per the germline V gene, CDR1 is MNHEY and CDR2 is SMNVEV (reference sequence). The CDR3 spells CASSLAGNQPQHF. As DNA, the CDR3 is TGTGCCAGCAGTTTGGCCGGCAATCAGCCCCAGCATTTT.

The gene calls are TRBV29-1 and TRBJ2-2; D call uncertain. This CDR3 is built from 15 residues. Trimming pared 0 bases from V and 3 bases from J, leaving 11 bases between. Germline CDR1 and CDR2: SQVTM and ANQGSEA. In nucleotides, the CDR3 is TGCAGCGTTGAAGATTCCGACTCTTACACCGGGGAGCTGTTTTTT. Translation gives CSVEDSDSYTGELFF.

V gene TRBV6-5 combines with J gene TRBJ2-7, with 8 bases fitting TRBD1. V shed 5 bases, J shed 4 bases, and the junction held 7 bases outside the gene matches. Per germline, CDR1 MNHEY and CDR2 SVGAGI. This CDR3 has 14 amino acids. The CDR3 region has the DNA TGTGCCAGCAGTATCAGGGGGCGAGAGTACGAGCAGTACTTC. Its protein product is CASSIRGREYEQYF.

The rearrangement joins TRBV10-2 to TRBJ2-1, with 11 bases lining up with TRBD2. With V trimmed by 7 bases and J by 8 bases, 10 bases remained unmatched. The CDR3 has 15 amino acids. CDR1 and CDR2 from the germline V gene are WSHSY and SAAADI. CDR3 region: CASKRASGRLDEQFF. In DNA, the CDR3 is TGCGCCAGCAAGAGGGCTAGCGGGAGGTTGGATGAGCAGTTCTTC.

The chain is built from TRBV11-3 and TRBJ2-2, with D perhaps TRBD1 (5 bases). The germline V and J ends were trimmed by 2 bases and 7 bases, with 14 bases remaining between them. The germline V gene encodes CDR1 SGHNT and CDR2 YENEEA. This CDR3 contains 15 residues. CDR3 protein: CASSLWGEKSGELFF. The DNA for the CDR3 is TGTGCCAGCAGCTTATGGGGCGAGAAGAGCGGGGAGCTGTTTTTT.

There are a few counts of this clone. The genes are TRBV18 and TRBJ2-3, with 9 bases that match TRBD2. The length of the CDR3 is 15 residues. V lost 3 bases and J lost 6; bases outside the gene matches: 7. The germline CDR1 and CDR2 sequences are KGHSH and LQKENI. The CDR3 coding sequence is TGTGCCAGCTCACCTGGAGCGGGAGGATGGGATACGCAGTATTTT. Protein sequence: CASSPGAGGWDTQYF.

This clone appeared once. V gene TRBV7-6 combines with J gene TRBJ1-1; 9 nucleotides agree with TRBD1. This CDR3 is 14 amino acids long. The germline CDR1 and CDR2 sequences are SGHVS and FNYEAQ. The junction had 1 base not matched to a gene; V was cut back by 1 base and J by 4 bases. For the CDR3, the DNA is TGTGCCAGCAGCTTAGGGACAGGGGTCACTGAAGCTTTCTTT. Protein product: CASSLGTGVTEAFF.

Within the sample, this clone is medium-sized. CDR3 amino acids: CARHSGNGYTF. The CDR3 DNA follows: TGTGCCAGACATAGTGGGAATGGCTACACCTTC. The V gene is TRBV2, the J gene TRBJ1-2, with unresolved D. This CDR3 comprises 11 residues. Germline V gene lookup returns CDR1 SNHLY and CDR2 FYNNEI. The V gene lost 9 bases and the J gene lost 6 bases, with 11 bases spanning the gap.

The gene calls are TRBV7-9 and TRBJ2-3, with 7 positions matching TRBD2. Germline loops: CDR1 SEHNR, CDR2 FQNEAQ (reference sequence). This CDR3 is 14 amino acids long. V dropped 0 bases and J dropped 6; count of bases not matched to a gene: 3. CDR3 protein: CASSLAGGADTQYF. CDR3 coding DNA: TGTGCCAGCAGCTTAGCGGGAGGGGCGGATACGCAGTATTTT.

This clone was picked up one time. The chain recombines TRBV9 with TRBJ2-7, with a weak D call TRBD2 (6 bases). The CDR3 runs to 12 residues. The germline V and J ends were trimmed by 0 bases and 7 bases, with 8 bases remaining between them. Germline CDR1 SGDLS, CDR2 YYNGEE. Here the CDR3 DNA reads TGTGCCAGCAGCGTAGGGGCGGGAGAGCAGTACTTC. As protein: CASSVGAGEQYF.

V and J are TRBV19 and TRBJ2-3; 14 bases match TRBD2. Trimming took 5 bases from V and 0 from J; bases not matched to a gene: 10. The CDR3 length is 19 residues. CDR1 LNHDA and CDR2 SQIVND come from the germline V gene (reference sequence). The CDR3 loop is CASSLQGLAGASSTDTQYF. In DNA form, the CDR3 reads TGTGCCAGTAGTCTCCAGGGACTAGCGGGGGCCTCTAGCACAGATACGCAGTATTTT.

CDR3 sequence reads: CASSYRGTGELFF. The CDR3 region has the DNA TGTGCCAGCAGTTATAGGGGAACCGGGGAGCTGTTTTTT. The chain has TRBV6-5 and TRBJ2-2; D may be TRBD1 (5 bases). The CDR3 runs to 13 residues. Trimming took 3 bases from V and 5 from J, leaving 7 bases between them. The V gene's germline CDR1 is MNHEY and CDR2 SVGAGI.

V is TRBV25-1 and J is TRBJ1-3, with D possibly being TRBD1 (5 bases). CDR1 is MGHDK, CDR2 SYGVNS, per germline. V was shortened by 5 bases and J by 0 bases, with 8 bases between the two germline ends. CDR3 length: 14 amino acids. DNA for the CDR3: TGTGCCAGCAGTCAGGGCGTCTCTGGAAACACCATATATTTT. This encodes CASSQGVSGNTIYF.

Relative to its sample, this clone is medium-sized. The chain links TRBV5-1 to TRBJ2-6; no clear D. V gave up 0 bases and J gave up 0 bases, with 10 bases separating them. CDR3 length: 17 amino acids. In germline, CDR1 is SGHRS, CDR2 YFSETQ. The CDR3 DNA reads TGCGCCAGCAGCTTGGAACTCCGCCGCTCTGGGGCCAACGTCCTGACTTTC. Translating it yields CASSLELRRSGANVLTF.

J is TRBJ1-1 and V is TRBV30; D is uncertain. V dropped 0 bases and J dropped 0 bases, with 5 bases sitting between them. Germline V gene data show CDR1 as GTSNPN and CDR2 as SVGIG (reference sequence). The CDR3 loop spans 13 amino acids. CDR3 region: CAWSVSVNTEAFF. The CDR3 coding sequence is TGTGCCTGGAGTGTAAGCGTGAACACTGAAGCTTTCTTT. Drawing the rest from reference TRBV30 and TRBJ1-1, the complete variable domain is SQTIHQWPATLVQPVGSPLSLECTVEGTSNPNLYWYRQAAGRGLQLLFYSVGIGQISSEVPQNLSASRPQDRQFILSSKKLLLSDSGFYLCAWSVSVNTEAFFGQGTRLTVV.

This chain joins TRBV10-2 and TRBJ2-3; 7 nucleotides line up with TRBD1. Germline assignment: CDR1 WSHSY and CDR2 SAAADI. The junction had 9 bases not matched to a gene; V was cut back by 3 bases and J by 6 bases. This CDR3 is 15 amino acids long. The CDR3 coding sequence is TGCGCCAGCAGTGATGGCAGGGGGTTAGGGGATACGCAGTATTTT. Protein: CASSDGRGLGDTQYF.

For the CDR3, the DNA is TGTGCCAGCAGCTTGGGGACAGGGGTCTCCCCTACCTACGAGCAGTACTTC. This encodes CASSLGTGVSPTYEQYF. The rearrangement links TRBV5-8 to TRBJ2-7, with 9 bases matching TRBD1. This CDR3 contains 17 residues. CDR1 is SGHTS, CDR2 YDEGEE, per germline. V lost 0 bases and J lost 2; bases outside the gene matches: 9.

V is TRBV11-3 and J is TRBJ2-3; no clear D. Germline V gene sequence: CDR1 SGHNT, CDR2 YENEEA. This CDR3 is built from 17 residues. Trimming shortened V by 1 base and J by 2 bases, and 16 bases separated the two germline ends. DNA for the CDR3: TGTGCCAGCAGCTTAGCAGCTGGGGATGCCTTCACAGATACGCAGTATTTT. Its translation is CASSLAAGDAFTDTQYF.

The chain is built from TRBV19 and TRBJ2-2; D assignment may be TRBD1 or TRBD2 (6 bases each). This CDR3 contains 15 residues. With 6 bases removed from V and 7 bases from J, the gap between germline ends came to 18 bases. In germline, CDR1 is LNHDA, CDR2 SQIVND (reference sequence). CDR3 amino acids: CASRRGSSVGGELFF. The CDR3 nucleotides read TGTGCCAGTAGGAGGGGGTCTAGCGTCGGCGGGGAGCTGTTTTTT.

V and J are TRBV9 and TRBJ1-6; D ambiguous. Germline lookup yields CDR1 SGDLS and CDR2 YYNGEE. The CDR3 loop spans 15 amino acids. The V gene lost 4 bases and the J gene lost 9 bases, with 17 bases spanning the gap. The CDR3 sequence: CASSQDTLGRSPLHF. DNA of the CDR3: TGTGCCAGCAGCCAAGACACTCTAGGACGTTCACCCCTCCACTTT.

The chain couples TRBV5-6 to TRBJ2-3; 10 bases agree with TRBD1. CDR1 and CDR2 (germline): SGHDT, YYEEEE. The CDR3 consists of 15 residues. The V segment lost 0 bases and the J segment 8 bases; nucleotides outside the gene matches: 6. CDR3 residues: CASSLEGQGYVTQYF. The CDR3, as DNA: TGTGCCAGCAGCTTGGAGGGACAGGGGTATGTTACGCAGTATTTT.

V gene TRBV10-1 combines with J gene TRBJ2-3; no firm D call. The CDR3 is 16 residues long. V was trimmed by 6 bases and J by 0 bases, leaving 16 bases between them. Germline lookup yields CDR1 WNHNN and CDR2 SYGVQD (reference sequence). CDR3 loop: CASRGPGKNSTDTQYF. The CDR3 bases are TGCGCCAGCAGGGGCCCTGGCAAGAATAGCACAGATACGCAGTATTTT.

The count of this clone is one. The V call is TRBV29-1, the J call TRBJ2-2; D assignment may be TRBD1 or TRBD2 (5 bases each). The CDR3 extends over 15 amino acids. V was pared by 7 bases and J by 0 bases, with 15 bases between. In germline, CDR1 is SQVTM, CDR2 ANQGSEA. The CDR3 loop reads CSALGTSSNTGELFF. The CDR3 nucleotides are TGCAGCGCCCTCGGGACGTCTTCGAACACCGGGGAGCTGTTTTTT.

This chain connects TRBV15 to TRBJ2-6, with 8 bases fitting TRBD1. The junction had 4 bases not matched to a gene; V was cut back by 6 bases and J by 0 bases. The length of the CDR3 is 16 residues. Germline assignment: CDR1 LNHNV and CDR2 YYDKDF (reference sequence). The CDR3 sequence is CATRQDRASGANVLTF. The CDR3 DNA reads as TGTGCCACCAGACAGGACAGGGCCTCTGGGGCCAACGTCCTGACTTTC.

The genes are TRBV4-1 and TRBJ2-5; 8 nucleotides match TRBD1. The CDR3 is 15 amino acids. From germline, CDR1 is MGHRA and CDR2 YSYEKL. V was pared by 1 base and J by 1 base, with 2 bases of the junction left unmatched. The CDR3 DNA is TGCGCCAGCAGCCAAGTGGACAGGGCCCAAGAGACCCAGTACTTC. This encodes CASSQVDRAQETQYF.

V usage is TRBV28 and J usage is TRBJ2-1, with 10 bases lining up with TRBD2. Germline lookup yields CDR1 MDHEN and CDR2 SYDVKM. V lost 3 bases, J lost 3 bases, and 2 bases stayed unmatched. This CDR3 spans 15 amino acids. The CDR3, as DNA: TGTGCCAGCAGTTTCCTAGCGGGAGACTACAATGAGCAGTTCTTC. Translating it yields CASSFLAGDYNEQFF.